This TCR beta chain was observed in a study of beta chain features in type 1 diabetes. Reverse transcribing all isolated RNA meant expressed TCRB transcripts were sequenced. This table comes from immunoSEQ multiplex PCR, and its TCRdb copy is limited to in-frame clones, with some not included. This table holds about 180,000 clones, about an eighth found once. Averaging roughly 120 mL, one heparinised blood draw came from each individual donor. CDR3 length: 15 residues. Germline V gene data show CDR1 as SSHAT and CDR2 as FNYEAQ (reference sequence). This clone was counted a few times. The antigen is not known. Germline and junction disagree at one end, which may indicate a read error. General study points: Diminished insertions and augmented deletions at VDJ junctions characterized type 1 diabetes patients.

This clonotype originated in a woman between 18 and 29 years old in good health. The V gene is TRBV7-7, the J gene TRBJ2-1; the match to TRBD2 covers 12 bases. What was sequenced was central memory CD4+ T cells from blood. CDR3 nucleotide sequence: TGTGCTAGCAGCCCCGCTAGCGGGAGGGGCAATGAGCAGTTCTTC. It yields the protein CASSPASGRGNEQFF.